Below are 27 T cell receptor beta chains sequenced from a single sample in a study of T-cell memory formation after mild COVID-19. MiXCR was run by TCRdb on the 5' RACE reads, yielding one entry per CDR3 protein. The table lists 270,000 or so distinct CDR3 sequences, approximately 19% of them singletons, with 20% to 25% in the top ten. Input material: PBMCs or a T cell subset sorted from them (not recorded which). The receptor source for this set is a man between 18 and 35 years old who had mild COVID-19 (a few samples of this study predate the infection). Cell type and time point are not known.

This clonotype was counted between two and nine times. The DNA of the CDR3 is TGCAGTGCTAGACGGGCGGTCCATGAAAAACTGTTTTTT. Translation gives CSARRAVHEKLFF. This rearrangement joins TRBV20-1 to TRBJ1-4; D is undetermined. Germline CDR1 reads DFQATT; CDR2 reads SNEGSKA (reference sequence). The CDR3 has 13 amino acids. The V end was cut by 2 bases, the J end by 6 bases, with 10 bases between.

The chain couples TRBV20-1 to TRBJ2-7; D remains unclear. This CDR3 region has 12 residues. Deletions cut 4 bases from V and 2 bases from J, with 9 bases between. Per the germline V gene, CDR1 is DFQATT and CDR2 is SNEGSKA (reference sequence). The CDR3 sequence: CSAKVLTYEQYF. The CDR3 DNA sequence: TGCAGTGCTAAAGTGCTCACCTACGAGCAGTACTTC.

This clonotype was seen ten or more times. This chain connects TRBV28 to TRBJ2-7, with D perhaps TRBD1 or TRBD2 (7 bases each). From germline, CDR1 is MDHEN and CDR2 SYDVKM. The CDR3 has 16 amino acids. Between the trimmed V and J ends, which lost 5 bases and 0 bases, there was a span of 17 bases. The CDR3, as DNA: TGTGCCAGCAGTCCAGGGGGGGGGGACGGCTCCTACGAGCAGTACGTC. Translated: CASSPGGGDGSYEQYV.

This clonotype was seen ten or more times. The chain employs TRBV19 and TRBJ2-7, with TRBD1 matching 9 bases. The trim removed 3 bases at V and 3 bases at J, leaving 6 bases unmatched. Germline V gene sequence: CDR1 LNHDA, CDR2 SQIVND (reference sequence). The length of the CDR3 is 15 residues. The CDR3 sequence is CASSIYRGQLYEQYF. The CDR3 DNA follows: TGTGCCAGTAGTATTTACAGGGGGCAACTCTACGAGCAGTACTTC.

This clonotype was counted only a few times. The rearrangement joins TRBV7-2 to TRBJ1-3, with D perhaps TRBD1 (5 bases). The V gene lost 4 bases and the J gene lost 2 bases, with 9 bases spanning the gap. CDR1 and CDR2 from the germline V gene are SGHTA and FQGNSA. The CDR3 extends over 14 amino acids. The CDR3 DNA reads TGTGCCAGCAGCTCCGACAGCACTGGAAACACCATATATTTT. Residues: CASSSDSTGNTIYF.

The chain joins TRBV25-1 to TRBJ2-5; TRBD2 agrees at 8 bases. The CDR3 is made up of 14 amino acids. Germline CDR1 MGHDK, CDR2 SYGVNS. Trimming removed 7 bases from V and 5 bases from J; junction bases left unmatched: 9. The CDR3 DNA reads TGTGCCAGCAATGACGGGGGGGCCGGGGAGACCCAGTACTTC. Protein product: CASNDGGAGETQYF.

This clonotype was picked up one time. This chain connects TRBV10-3 to TRBJ2-7; D possibly corresponds to TRBD1 (5 bases). Germline assignment: CDR1 ENHRY and CDR2 SYGVKD. V was shortened by 4 bases and J by 0 bases, with 7 bases between the two germline ends. The CDR3 totals 13 residues. This CDR3 is CAISGQSSYEQYV. The CDR3 nucleotides read TGTGCCATCAGTGGACAGAGCTCCTACGAGCAGTACGTC.

The chain employs TRBV6-1 and TRBJ2-3; unclear D gene. CDR1 is MNHNS, CDR2 SASEGT, per germline. V lost 7 bases, J lost 6 bases, and 17 bases lay in between. The CDR3 totals 14 residues. CDR3 nucleotides: TGTGCCAGCACGAACGGTGGGCCCGTGGATACGCAGTATTTT. This codes for CASTNGGPVDTQYF.

The J gene is TRBJ2-1, the V gene TRBV4-2, with no clear D. The V gene lost 2 bases and the J gene lost 9 bases, with 11 bases spanning the gap. This CDR3 has 13 residues. Germline CDR1 reads LGHNA; CDR2 reads YNFKEQ. CDR3 bases: TGTGCCAGCAGCCAACCCCTCCCTGCTGAGCAGTTCTTC. It codes for CASSQPLPAEQFF.

The gene calls are TRBV6-1 and TRBJ1-2; possibly TRBD1 for D (6 bases). V was pared by 0 bases and J by 6 bases, with 8 bases between. This CDR3 comprises 13 residues. From germline, CDR1 is MNHNS and CDR2 SASEGT. The CDR3 reads CASSEANRDGYTF. The CDR3 region has the DNA TGTGCCAGCAGTGAAGCAAACAGGGATGGCTACACCTTC.

CDR3 sequence (DNA): TGTGCCAGCAGCCAAGATCATACAGGGGAAGAGACCCAGTACTTC. Amino acids: CASSQDHTGEETQYF. The V gene is TRBV3-1, the J gene TRBJ2-5; 7 bases match TRBD1. Trimming at V came to 0 bases and at J to 3 bases, leaving 4 bases not matched to a gene. This CDR3 spans 15 amino acids. Germline V CDR1 and CDR2: LGHDT, YNNKEL (reference sequence).

The chain employs TRBV3-1 and TRBJ2-4; 8 bases align to TRBD1. CDR3 length: 16 amino acids. Losses at the gene ends were 4 bases for V and 2 bases for J; bases not matched to a gene: 7. Germline-derived CDR1 and CDR2 are LGHDT and YNNKEL (reference sequence). Here the CDR3 DNA reads TGTGCCAGCAGCCGAACAGGGGGTTCAACCAAAAACATTCAGTACTTC. This gives the protein CASSRTGGSTKNIQYF.

This clonotype was recorded a few times. V and J are TRBV7-6 and TRBJ2-7; no clear D gene. V lost 0 bases and J lost 2, with 14 bases in between. The CDR3 totals 16 residues. Germline V gene data show CDR1 as SGHVS and CDR2 as FNYEAQ. CDR3 DNA sequence: TGTGCCAGCAGCTTAGCGACGGGCCCCCGAGCCTACGAGCAGTACGTC. It yields the protein CASSLATGPRAYEQYV.

This chain connects TRBV20-1 to TRBJ1-4; D is unclear. This CDR3 comprises 14 residues. V was pared by 2 bases and J by 0 bases, with 7 bases between. Germline CDR1 reads DFQATT; CDR2 reads SNEGSKA (reference sequence). The CDR3 sequence: CSARSSTTNEKLFF. CDR3 DNA: TGCAGTGCTAGATCCTCAACAACTAATGAAAAACTGTTTTTT.

The table lists this clonotype with a few counts. The chain employs TRBV28 and TRBJ2-7; perhaps TRBD1 as D (5 bases). CDR1 and CDR2 from the germline V gene are MDHEN and SYDVKM. V was shortened by 1 base and J by 4 bases, with 11 bases between the two germline ends. This CDR3 is built from 14 residues. CDR3 sequence (DNA): TGTGCCAGCAGTTTATCGGCAGGGATATACGAGCAGTACGTC. This gives the protein CASSLSAGIYEQYV.

This chain uses TRBV9 with TRBJ1-1; 7 bases fit TRBD1. The CDR3 covers 15 residues. The germline V gene has CDR1 SGDLS and CDR2 YYNGEE. V lost 3 bases to trimming and J lost 1 base; unmatched junction nucleotides: 6. The CDR3 is CASSETGVANTEAFF. The DNA for the CDR3 is TGTGCCAGCAGCGAAACAGGGGTCGCGAACACTGAAGCTTTCTTT. Filled out from reference TRBV9 and TRBJ1-1, the complete variable domain reads DSGVTQTPKHLITATGQRVTLRCSPRSGDLSVYWYQQSLDQGLQFLIQYYNGEERAKGNILERFSAQQFPDLHSELNLSSLELGDSALYFCASSETGVANTEAFFGQGTRLTVV.

The table lists this clonotype with a count of one. The gene calls are TRBV30 and TRBJ1-3; tentatively, D is TRBD1 (5 bases). V lost 3 bases and J 1 base, leaving 10 bases between the germline ends. Germline V gene lookup returns CDR1 GTSNPN and CDR2 SVGIG (reference sequence). The CDR3 consists of 14 residues. CDR3: CAWSPGFSGNTIYF. The CDR3 DNA is TGTGCCTGGAGCCCAGGGTTTTCTGGAAACACCATATATTTT.

This clonotype was seen more than once but under ten times. V is TRBV5-1 and J is TRBJ1-1; D may be TRBD1 (5 bases). The V end lost 4 bases, the J end lost 5 bases, and 15 bases lay between the germline ends. This CDR3 is 14 amino acids long. The germline CDR1 and CDR2 sequences are SGHRS and YFSETQ. The CDR3 coding sequence is TGCGCCAGCAGCCGGGGCGCACTGGGGACTGAAGCTTTCTTT. Protein product: CASSRGALGTEAFF.

This clonotype showed up just a few times. The chain has TRBV7-2 and TRBJ2-3, with 8 positions matching TRBD1. The CDR3 covers 15 residues. Per germline, CDR1 SGHTA and CDR2 FQGNSA. V lost 2 bases to trimming and J lost 0 bases; unmatched junction nucleotides: 1. In DNA form, the CDR3 reads TGTGCCAGCAGCTTACGGACAGGGAGCACAGATACGCAGTATTTT. It is translated as CASSLRTGSTDTQYF.

This clonotype was seen only a few times. The chain carries TRBV3-1 and TRBJ2-7; 8 nucleotides line up with TRBD2. The CDR3 is 15 residues long. Germline V gives CDR1 LGHDT, CDR2 YNNKEL (reference sequence). Trimming took 4 bases from V and 0 from J; bases not matched to a gene: 5. CDR3 in amino acids: CASSLGLATSYEQYF. DNA for the CDR3: TGTGCCAGCAGCCTTGGACTAGCCACCTCCTACGAGCAGTACTTC.

This clonotype was observed a handful of times. The J gene is TRBJ2-6, the V gene TRBV6-5; D is possibly TRBD1 or TRBD2 (5 bases each). Germline V CDR1 and CDR2: MNHEY, SVGAGI. The CDR3 totals 15 residues. The V end was cut by 0 bases, the J end by 2 bases, with 5 bases between. The CDR3 region has the DNA TGTGCCAGCAGTTACTCGGGGGCTGGGGCCAACGTCCTGACTTTC. Translated: CASSYSGAGANVLTF.

The CDR3 region is CASSQALSHQPQHF. CDR3 DNA: TGTGCCAGCAGCCAAGCACTATCCCATCAGCCCCAGCATTTT. The chain couples TRBV3-1 to TRBJ1-5, with D hard to call. V lost 1 base, J lost 5 bases, and 9 bases lay in between. The V gene's germline CDR1 is LGHDT and CDR2 YNNKEL (reference sequence). This CDR3 spans 14 amino acids.

This rearrangement joins TRBV12-3 or TRBV12-4 to TRBJ2-3; D is perhaps TRBD1 or TRBD2 (6 bases each). This CDR3 has 15 residues. The V gene lost 3 bases and the J gene lost 4 bases, with 14 bases spanning the gap. The CDR3 DNA is TGTGCCAGCAGTTTCTCGGGGGCGCAACCAGATACGCAGTATTTT. It is translated as CASSFSGAQPDTQYF.

This clonotype showed up just a few times. This chain connects TRBV7-2 to TRBJ2-1; D remains ambiguous. Germline V gene sequence: CDR1 SGHTA, CDR2 FQGNSA. The CDR3 loop spans 16 amino acids. Trimming stripped 1 base from V and 0 bases from J, with 10 bases between. CDR3 DNA: TGTGCCAGCAGCTTAGTTAGCCAGAGCTCCTACAATGAGCAGTTCTTC. Translating it yields CASSLVSQSSYNEQFF.

The chain carries TRBV7-2 and TRBJ1-4; TRBD1 agrees at 7 bases. Trimming took 5 bases from V and 5 from J; bases not matched to a gene: 11. Germline loops: CDR1 SGHTA, CDR2 FQGNSA. CDR3 length equals 16 residues. CDR3 amino acids: CASSPRRGALNEKLFF. The CDR3 DNA sequence: TGTGCCAGCAGCCCCCGCAGGGGGGCGTTAAATGAAAAACTGTTTTTT.

This clonotype was detected only a few times. The chain carries TRBV9 and TRBJ2-1; 9 bases line up with TRBD1. Trimming at V came to 3 bases and at J to 7 bases, leaving 8 bases not matched to a gene. Germline CDR1 is SGDLS and CDR2 is YYNGEE. The CDR3 loop spans 15 amino acids. The CDR3 DNA is TGTGCCAGCAGCGCCCGGGACAGGGTGGGAAATGAGCAGTTCTTC. This sequence encodes CASSARDRVGNEQFF. Drawing the rest from reference TRBV9 and TRBJ2-1, the complete variable domain is DSGVTQTPKHLITATGQRVTLRCSPRSGDLSVYWYQQSLDQGLQFLIQYYNGEERAKGNILERFSAQQFPDLHSELNLSSLELGDSALYFCASSARDRVGNEQFFGPGTRLTVL.

This clonotype was recorded a few times. J is TRBJ1-5 and V is TRBV7-2; TRBD1 aligns across 8 bases. V shed 5 bases and J 6 bases; nucleotides not matched to a gene: 3. The CDR3 consists of 13 residues. CDR1 is SGHTA and CDR2 is FQGNSA in the germline V gene. The CDR3 reads CASSAGQGQPQHF. CDR3 nucleotides: TGTGCCAGCAGCGCAGGACAGGGTCAGCCCCAGCATTTT.